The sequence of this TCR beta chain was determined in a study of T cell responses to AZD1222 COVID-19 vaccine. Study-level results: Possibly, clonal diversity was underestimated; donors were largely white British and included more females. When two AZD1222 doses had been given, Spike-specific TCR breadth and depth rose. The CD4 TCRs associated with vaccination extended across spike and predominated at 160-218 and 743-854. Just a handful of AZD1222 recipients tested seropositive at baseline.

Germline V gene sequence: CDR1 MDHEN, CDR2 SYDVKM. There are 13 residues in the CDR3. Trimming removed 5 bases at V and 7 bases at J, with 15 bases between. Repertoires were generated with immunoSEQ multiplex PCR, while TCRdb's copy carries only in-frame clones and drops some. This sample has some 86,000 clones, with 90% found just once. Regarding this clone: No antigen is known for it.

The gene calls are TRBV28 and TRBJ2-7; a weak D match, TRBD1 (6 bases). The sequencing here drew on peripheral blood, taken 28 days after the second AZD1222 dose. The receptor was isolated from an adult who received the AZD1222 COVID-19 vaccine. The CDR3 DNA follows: TGTGCCAGCAGTATCGGACAGTCGTTTGAGCAGTACTTC. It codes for CASSIGQSFEQYF. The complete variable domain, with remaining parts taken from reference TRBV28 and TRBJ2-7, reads DVKVTQSSRYLVKRTGEKVFLECVQDMDHENMFWYRQDPGLGLRLIYFSYDVKMKEKGDIPEGYSVSREKKERFSLILESASTNQTSMYLCASSIGQSFEQYFGPGTRLTVT.